This T cell receptor (beta chain) emerged from a study of shared clonotypes between healthy human individuals (dated by TCRdb to the early 2020s). The study in broad terms: A couple of women and a few men aged 18 to 49 years were included in the cohort. Different laboratories and diverse techniques were used to prepare libraries and sequence TCR repertoires, to increase sequencing depth and limit assay-specific biases. Blood TCR repertoires of several healthy adults were deeply sequenced to estimate repertoire size and the extent of clonotype sharing between individuals. Each donor's leukapheresis produced roughly between about 0.9 and 9.5 billion PBMCs. For each donor, CD4 naive and CD4 memory were each run on three plates, CD8 naive on two plates, and CD8 memory on one plate.

Here is what the overall study found, with its caveats: Naive subsets generally had larger estimated clonotype richness than memory subsets did. When a few donors were compared, the shared fraction of clonotypes was 5% to 6.5% for naive CD4, about 4% for naive CD8, 2% to 2.5% for memory CD4, and less than 0.5% for memory CD8. Rarefaction of sorted-subset datasets indicated incomplete sequencing despite the large sequencing depth. Because the study included a small number of donors, the genetic and exposure-history diversity represented was limited. Only blood was sampled, and tissue TCR repertoires likely differ from those in blood. Clonotypes shared by all four sorted-subset donors showed higher generation probabilities than non-shared clonotypes. Pairwise subsampling indicated that sequencing depth was expected to affect the degree of clonotype sharing among donors.

From the cysteine up to the phenylalanine, the CDR3 has a length of 14 residues. Kept here is only the CDR3 DNA, which spans 42 bases and is read in frame from base 1. V lost 3 bases and J lost 1 base, and the count of bases not matched to a germline gene is 1. CDR1 and CDR2 were assigned from the germline V gene as SGHRS and YFSETQ. Using the deep immunoSEQ assay, multiplex PCR amplified TCR CDR3 regions from genomic DNA. Genomic DNA extracted from each cell subset was distributed evenly over all wells of several immunoSEQ 96-well plates, and each plate served as one replicate. For sorted subsets, around 200 ng genomic DNA, equal to 25,000 to 35,000 T cell genomes, was loaded into each replicate PCR. Purified libraries were quantified with a Qubit 3.0 fluorometer, sized on a Bioanalyzer 2100, and re-quantified with the KAPA Library Quantification kit. Every immunoSEQ 96-well plate was sequenced on a separate single-read 150-cycle Illumina NextSeq 550 flow cell. Per the source publication's procedure: Because the immunoSEQ output included only junctional sequences and no quality scores, the filtering could not be the same as the filtering used for full-length reads. Sequences were annotated with PyIR, a Python wrapper for IgBLAST v1.9, using IMGT germline references to assign V/J genes and CDR3. Any read was removed if the V/J assignment was weak (E-value above 1e-6), the CDR3 was missing, or the read contained stop codons, out-of-frame junctions, or ambiguous translated residues. A V3J clonotype was defined by an identical inferred V gene, J gene, and CDR3 amino acid sequence. The percentage overlap between two repertoires was calculated by dividing the number of shared unique clonotypes by the size of the smaller repertoire. Richness of each repertoire was evaluated using RTK rarefaction, the Chao1 estimator, and Recon v2.1 estimates of unobserved clonotypes. For all TCRbeta clonotypes obtained by the gDNA method from several donors, generation probabilities were computed with OLGA. The table was pulled from immuneACCESS by TCRdb, which kept in-frame rearrangements only. Such tables lose some clones; where checked, under half of the loss comes from unresolved V genes, and the rest has no known cause. V and J calls and clone size are as listed in that table; D and trimming were resolved from the DNA. For this sample there are about 610,000 clones; roughly 97% appear just once. Roughly 0.05% of the sample belongs to the ten largest clones.

Donors were healthy HIV-negative adults with no recently reported acute infections or vaccinations. Every donor was a Caucasian adult residing in Nashville, Tennessee, USA. CD4+ T cells were enriched through magnetic negative selection, after which naive cells were positively selected on CD45RA and the remaining negative fraction served as the memory subset. Blood was obtained by leukapheresis, after which PBMCs were separated by Ficoll-Histopaque density gradient centrifugation and cryopreserved in liquid nitrogen vapor phase. Purity and quantity of every magnetically sorted T cell population were checked by analytical flow cytometry. From each sorted fraction, genomic DNA was isolated and quantified by UV absorbance on a Nanodrop 2000c. Of note for this clone: Its antigen remains undetermined. No base quality values were provided; no much bigger clone lies one nucleotide off.

Rearrangement joined TRBV5-1 to TRBJ2-5, and 9 junctional nucleotides match TRBD2. The origin of this receptor is a woman aged 30 to 39 in good health. Sequenced: naive CD4+ T cells sorted from blood. The cell subset or site label of this sample denotes: CD45RA+ positively selected. The CDR3 in this case is CASSWTSAQETQYF. The DNA sequence is given as TGCGCCAGCAGCTGGACTAGCGCCCAAGAGACCCAGTACTTC.